These 22 T cell receptor beta chains share one sample of origin, sequenced in a study of identical twins (dated by TCRdb to the mid-2010s). The library was made by 5' RACE. The listed sequencing device is Illumina HiSeq 2000. Starting from the raw public reads, TCRdb applied fastp trimming at Q25, assembled clones with MiXCR and retained in-frame beta chains. Identical CDR3 protein sequences are pooled into one entry, listed with their most common genes and DNA. For this sample the table gives about 220,000 distinct CDR3 sequences, of which roughly 10% were detected only once. The ten largest clones capture 5% to 6.5% of the sample. What was sequenced was memory (CD45RO+) T cells sorted from blood. This specimen's cell subset or site label, per the study, means: CD45RO+ enriched T cells. These TCRs come from a woman aged 18 to 35 in good health.

The chain has TRBV20-1 and TRBJ2-1; tentatively, D is TRBD2 (7 bases). Germline V gene lookup returns CDR1 DFQATT and CDR2 SNEGSKA (reference sequence). This CDR3 has 16 residues. Between the trimmed V and J ends, which lost 5 bases and 4 bases, there was a span of 21 bases. The CDR3 DNA reads TGCAGTGCTCCGGAGCCCGGGGGGACACGATACAATGAGCAGTTCTTC. It yields the protein CSAPEPGGTRYNEQFF.

The chain has TRBV20-1 and TRBJ1-6; 8 bases are shared with TRBD1. The CDR3 runs to 14 residues. V gave up 4 bases and J gave up 5 bases; unmatched junction bases: 4. CDR1 is DFQATT, CDR2 SNEGSKA, per germline (reference sequence). DNA for the CDR3: TGCAGTGCTAAACAGGGGGTCAATAATTCACCCCTCCACTTT. As protein: CSAKQGVNNSPLHF.

The chain recombines TRBV6-1 with TRBJ2-7; TRBD2 matches 9 bases. J lost 1 base, V lost 5 bases, and 9 bases had no gene match. Germline V gene lookup returns CDR1 MNHNS and CDR2 SASEGT. CDR3 length: 16 amino acids. Here the CDR3 DNA reads TGTGCCAGCAGTCCCGCCTTAGCGGGGGAATCCTACGAGCAGTACTTC. This translates into CASSPALAGESYEQYF.

For the CDR3, the DNA is TGTGCCAGCAGCTTAAATAGGGATAATGAGCAGTTCTTC. It yields the protein CASSLNRDNEQFF. V and J are TRBV7-2 and TRBJ2-1; D remains ambiguous. This CDR3 spans 13 amino acids. Germline V gene data show CDR1 as SGHTA and CDR2 as FQGNSA. Trimming left V 2 bases short and J 7 bases short, with 9 bases between. Together with reference TRBV7-2 and TRBJ2-1, the CDR3 gives the full variable domain: GAGVSQSPSNKVTEKGKDVELRCDPISGHTALYWYRQSLGQGLEFLIYFQGNSAPDKSGLPSDRFSAERTGGSVSTLTIQRTQQEDSAVYLCASSLNRDNEQFFGPGTRLTVL.

The V gene is TRBV7-2, the J gene TRBJ2-3; 7 bases line up with TRBD2. Germline CDR1 is SGHTA and CDR2 is FQGNSA. V lost 11 bases and J lost 0; bases outside the gene matches: 2. The CDR3 has 12 amino acids. CDR3 bases: TGTGCCGGGGGAGGGAGCACAGATACGCAGTATTTT. This codes for CAGGGSTDTQYF.

This sequence joins TRBV9 and TRBJ2-2, with a possible D match to TRBD1 (5 bases). CDR1 and CDR2 from the germline V gene are SGDLS and YYNGEE. V dropped 3 bases and J dropped 2 bases, with 8 bases sitting between them. The CDR3 covers 14 residues. The CDR3 region has the DNA TGTGCCAGCAGCGAAGACAGTAACACCGGGGAGCTGTTTTTT. Translating it yields CASSEDSNTGELFF.

The chain employs TRBV12-3 or TRBV12-4 and TRBJ1-4; D gene uncertain. CDR3 size: 18 residues. V was clipped by 11 bases and J by 4 bases, with 29 bases between them. The CDR3: CAFSFLRVRRAFNEKLFF. CDR3 sequence (DNA): TGTGCCTTCAGTTTTTTACGGGTCCGGAGGGCTTTTAATGAAAAACTGTTTTTT.

This chain uses TRBV6-1 with TRBJ2-3; TRBD1 matches 8 bases. The ends lost 5 bases at V and 6 bases at J; junction bases unmatched: 4. The CDR3 is 13 amino acids. CDR1 and CDR2 from the germline V gene are MNHNS and SASEGT. The CDR3 coding sequence is TGTGCCAGCAGTCGCTACAGGGGGGATACGCAGTATTTT. Its protein is CASSRYRGDTQYF.

The J gene is TRBJ2-7, the V gene TRBV20-1; weak D call: TRBD2 (7 bases). Germline V CDR1 and CDR2: DFQATT, SNEGSKA (reference sequence). CDR3 length equals 15 residues. V gave up 3 bases and J gave up 7 bases, with 22 bases separating them. The CDR3 nucleotides read TGCAGTGCTAGCAAAGGGGGAGGGCCCGATGATGAGCAGTACTTC. This codes for CSASKGGGPDDEQYF.

The rearrangement links TRBV18 to TRBJ2-1; 10 bases fit TRBD2. Germline values: CDR1 KGHSH, CDR2 LQKENI. V trimming: 4 bases; J trimming: 8 bases; junction bases outside the gene matches: 11. This CDR3 has 16 amino acids. The DNA of the CDR3 is TGTGCCAGCTCACTTACTAGCGGGACCATCGGGGATGAGCAGTTCTTC. Its translation is CASSLTSGTIGDEQFF.

This clonotype turned up a few times. The rearrangement uses TRBV5-1 and TRBJ2-7, with 12 positions matching TRBD1. This CDR3 has 15 amino acids. The V gene's germline CDR1 is SGHRS and CDR2 YFSETQ. J was trimmed by 5 bases and V by 4 bases; bases with no gene match: 7. The CDR3 DNA is TGCGCCAGCAGCCCCCGGGACAGGGGGCCTAACGAGCAGTACTTC. Its translation is CASSPRDRGPNEQYF.

Many counts were recorded for this clonotype. CDR3 in amino acids: CASSLEAPAGAEETQYF. CDR3 DNA sequence: TGTGCCAGCAGTCTCGAGGCCCCAGCGGGAGCGGAGGAGACCCAGTACTTC. J is TRBJ2-5 and V is TRBV12-3 or TRBV12-4, with TRBD2 matching 8 bases. The CDR3 covers 17 residues. V lost 5 bases to trimming and J lost 5 bases; unmatched junction nucleotides: 16.

The V and J genes are TRBV3-1 and TRBJ2-7, with D maybe TRBD2 (5 bases). Trimming took 10 bases from V and 7 from J, leaving 17 bases between them. Germline V gives CDR1 LGHDT, CDR2 YNNKEL (reference sequence). This CDR3 spans 12 amino acids. The CDR3 loop is CATEIGGKEQYF. The CDR3 nucleotides read TGTGCCACCGAGATCGGAGGCAAAGAGCAGTACTTC.

This chain uses TRBV20-1 with TRBJ2-1; the match to TRBD1 covers 10 bases. V shed 3 bases, J shed 9 bases, and the junction held 11 bases outside the gene matches. The CDR3 contains 15 residues. CDR1 and CDR2 from the germline V gene are DFQATT and SNEGSKA (reference sequence). The CDR3 bases are TGCAGTGCTAGTGGGGACAGGGGATTGCGGTTTGAGCAGTTCTTC. Translating it yields CSASGDRGLRFEQFF.

This chain uses TRBV5-1 with TRBJ2-2; TRBD2 might be the D (6 bases). This CDR3 has 15 residues. Trimming removed 6 bases from V and 3 bases from J, with 15 bases in between. Germline loops: CDR1 SGHRS, CDR2 YFSETQ. This chain's CDR3 is CASTSDAGYTGELFF. CDR3 bases: TGCGCCAGCACCTCGGACGCGGGGTACACCGGGGAGCTGTTTTTT.

In this sample, this clonotype turned up a few times. V gene TRBV25-1 combines with J gene TRBJ2-7, with D uncertain. The germline V and J ends were trimmed by 3 bases and 0 bases, with 6 bases remaining between them. The CDR3 spans 13 residues. CDR1 and CDR2 (germline): MGHDK, SYGVNS. Written as DNA, the CDR3 is TGTGCCAGCAGTGACGACCGCTCCTACGAGCAGTACTTC. This encodes CASSDDRSYEQYF.

This clonotype was detected ten times or more. This chain links TRBV3-1 with TRBJ1-1; no reliable D call. This CDR3 has 14 amino acids. Germline V lookup: CDR1 LGHDT, CDR2 YNNKEL (reference sequence). V was trimmed by 4 bases and J by 1 base, leaving 10 bases between them. The chain's CDR3 is CASSPRHQNTEAFF. The CDR3 DNA is TGTGCCAGCAGCCCCCGGCACCAGAACACTGAAGCTTTCTTT. Variable domain in full (rest from reference TRBV3-1 and TRBJ1-1): DTAVSQTPKYLVTQMGNDKSIKCEQNLGHDTMYWYKQDSKKFLKIMFSYNNKELIINETVPNRFSPKSPDKAHLNLHINSLELGDSAVYFCASSPRHQNTEAFFGQGTRLTVV.

Concerning this clonotype: Germline is not matched at one junction end, which may reflect a read error. The chain recombines TRBV3-1 with TRBJ2-2; 12 bases agree with TRBD1. CDR3 length: 12 residues. Germline V gene lookup returns CDR1 LGHDT and CDR2 YNNKEL (reference sequence). Here the CDR3 DNA reads TGCGGGACAGGGGGCTTCACCGGGGAGCTGTTTTTT. Residues: CGTGGFTGELFF.

In this sample, this clonotype turned up many times. The chain combines TRBV7-2 with TRBJ2-3; the D is unclear. V shed 2 bases and J shed 3 bases, with 6 bases lying between them. In germline, CDR1 is SGHTA, CDR2 FQGNSA. The CDR3 is 13 amino acids. The CDR3 loop reads CASSLMGTDTQYF. DNA for the CDR3: TGTGCCAGCAGCTTAATGGGGACAGATACGCAGTATTTT.

This clonotype was seen repeatedly, ten times or more. The chain employs TRBV7-9 and TRBJ2-2, with D uncertain. This CDR3 contains 16 residues. Germline V CDR1 and CDR2: SEHNR, FQNEAQ (reference sequence). V was shortened by 5 bases and J by 1 base, with 14 bases between the two germline ends. CDR3: CASSEMSAGNTGELFF. CDR3 nucleotide sequence: TGTGCCAGCAGCGAGATGAGCGCTGGGAACACCGGGGAGCTGTTTTTT.

There are a few counts of this clonotype. The chain has TRBV20-1 and TRBJ1-6, with 8 bases lining up with TRBD1. Germline lookup yields CDR1 DFQATT and CDR2 SNEGSKA (reference sequence). This CDR3 spans 13 amino acids. The J segment lost 11 bases and the V segment lost 6 bases, leaving 9 bases of the junction unmatched. The CDR3 DNA is TGCAGTGCCCGGGACAGGCCTTTGACACCCCTCCACTTT. It translates to CSARDRPLTPLHF.

The sample holds a few counts of this clonotype. V gene TRBV20-1 combines with J gene TRBJ2-1, with a tentative D call TRBD1 (5 bases). CDR1 DFQATT and CDR2 SNEGSKA come from the germline V gene (reference sequence). CDR3 length: 15 amino acids. V lost 3 bases and J 8 bases, leaving 20 bases between the germline ends. CDR3 nucleotide sequence: TGCAGTGCTAGGAAAGGCAGGGCCTATTGGGATGAGCAGTTCTTC. It specifies CSARKGRAYWDEQFF.